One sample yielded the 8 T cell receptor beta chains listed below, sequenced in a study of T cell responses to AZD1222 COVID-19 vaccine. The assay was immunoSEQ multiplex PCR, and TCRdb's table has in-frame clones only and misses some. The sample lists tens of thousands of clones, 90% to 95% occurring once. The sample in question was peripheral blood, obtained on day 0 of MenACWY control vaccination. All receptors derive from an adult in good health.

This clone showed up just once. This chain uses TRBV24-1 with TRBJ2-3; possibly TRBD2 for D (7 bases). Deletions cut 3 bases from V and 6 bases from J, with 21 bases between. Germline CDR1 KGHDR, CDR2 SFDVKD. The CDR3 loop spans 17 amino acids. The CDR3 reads CATSDPQAGATGDTQYF. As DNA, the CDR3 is TGTGCCACCAGTGATCCTCAGGCGGGGGCAACCGGTGATACGCAGTATTTT.

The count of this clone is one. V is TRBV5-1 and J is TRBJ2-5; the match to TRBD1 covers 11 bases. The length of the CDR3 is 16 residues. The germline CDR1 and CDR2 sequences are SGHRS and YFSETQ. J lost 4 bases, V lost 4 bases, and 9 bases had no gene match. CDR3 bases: TGCGCCAGCAGCACATCCGGGACAGGGGGAGGAGAGACCCAGTACTTC. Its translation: CASSTSGTGGGETQYF. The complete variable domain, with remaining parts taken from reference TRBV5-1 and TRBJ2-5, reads KAGVTQTPRYLIKTRGQQVTLSCSPISGHRSVSWYQQTPGQGLQFLFEYFSETQRNKGNFPGRFSGRQFSNSRSEMNVSTLELGDSALYLCASSTSGTGGGETQYFGPGTRLLVL.

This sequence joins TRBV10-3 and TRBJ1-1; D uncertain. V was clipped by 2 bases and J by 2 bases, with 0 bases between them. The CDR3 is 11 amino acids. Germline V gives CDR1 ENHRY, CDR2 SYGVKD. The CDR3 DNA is TGTGCCATCAGTGAGAACACTGAAGCTTTCTTT. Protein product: CAISENTEAFF.

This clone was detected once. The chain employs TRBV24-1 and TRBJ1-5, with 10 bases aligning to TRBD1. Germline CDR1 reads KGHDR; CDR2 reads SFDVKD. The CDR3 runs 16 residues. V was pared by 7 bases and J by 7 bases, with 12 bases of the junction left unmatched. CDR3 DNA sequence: TGTGCCACCAGGACCCCCCAGGGGACAGGGGCCCAGCCCCAGCATTTT. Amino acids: CATRTPQGTGAQPQHF.

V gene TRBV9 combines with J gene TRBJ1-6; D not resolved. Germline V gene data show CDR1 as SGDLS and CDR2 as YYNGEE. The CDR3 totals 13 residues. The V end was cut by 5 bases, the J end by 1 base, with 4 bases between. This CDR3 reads CASSSSYNSPLHF. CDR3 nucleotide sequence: TGTGCCAGCAGTTCTTCCTATAATTCACCCCTCCACTTT.

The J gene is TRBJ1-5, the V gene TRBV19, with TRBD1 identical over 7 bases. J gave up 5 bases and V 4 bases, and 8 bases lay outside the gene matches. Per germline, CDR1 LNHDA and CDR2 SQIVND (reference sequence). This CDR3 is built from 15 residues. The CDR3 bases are TGTGCCAGTAGTACGGGGCAGGGGGTTGATCAGCCCCAGCATTTT. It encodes CASSTGQGVDQPQHF.

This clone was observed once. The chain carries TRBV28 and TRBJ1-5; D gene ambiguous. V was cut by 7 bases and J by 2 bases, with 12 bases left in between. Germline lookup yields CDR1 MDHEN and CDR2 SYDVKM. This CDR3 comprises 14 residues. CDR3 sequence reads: CASIEGGGNQPQHF. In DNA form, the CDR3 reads TGTGCCAGCATCGAGGGAGGCGGCAATCAGCCCCAGCATTTT.

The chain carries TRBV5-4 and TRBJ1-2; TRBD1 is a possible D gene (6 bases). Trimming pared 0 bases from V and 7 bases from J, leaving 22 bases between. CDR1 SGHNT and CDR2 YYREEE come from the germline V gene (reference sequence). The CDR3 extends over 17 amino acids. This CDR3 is CASSLARGAYSLGGYTF. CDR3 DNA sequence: TGTGCCAGCAGCTTGGCTCGGGGGGCCTATTCATTAGGTGGCTACACCTTC.